Listed below are T cell receptor beta chains from one sample, sequenced in a study of blood T cells in healthy people across ages. TCRdb re-called the 5' RACE reads with MiXCR, one entry per CDR3 protein. Here the sample spans some 1 million distinct CDR3 sequences, 40% to 55% being singletons. The source material was blood. Receptor source: a woman aged 60-75 years in good health. CDR3s include the opening cysteine and the closing phenylalanine or tryptophan. The D gene is left open where the match is weak. Part of the rows lack a size; the others show once, few, many or a class for expanded clones.

v_call	clone_size	d_call	j_call	cdr3_nt	cdr3_aa
TRBV7-2	NA	NA	TRBJ2-7	TGTGCCAGCAGCTTAGCAGGAAGACCCGGGACTGGGAAAGAGCAGTACTTC	CASSLAGRPGTGKEQYF
TRBV27	NA	NA	TRBJ1-6	TGTGCCAGCGGATCCCGGGGGTATTCACCCCTCCACTTT	CASGSRGYSPLHF
TRBV12-3/TRBV12-4	few	TRBD2	TRBJ2-1	TGTGCCAGCAGTTTACCGGGAGGTGGGTACAATGAGCAGTTCTTC	CASSLPGGGYNEQFF
TRBV4-2	NA	TRBD1	TRBJ1-2	TGTGCCAGCAGCCACTGGACAGGGGATGGCTACACCTTC	CASSHWTGDGYTF
TRBV12-3/TRBV12-4	few	TRBD1	TRBJ2-7	TGTGCCAGCAGTCAGGGACAGGGGATCCACGAGCAGTACTTC	CASSQGQGIHEQYF
TRBV7-9	few	NA	TRBJ1-2	TGTGCCAGCAGCTTAGGCGTGGGGGGAGGCGGCTACACCTTC	CASSLGVGGGGYTF
TRBV11-3	NA	NA	TRBJ2-3	TGTGCCAGCAGCTTAGGCCTAGGGGAGACAGATACGCAGTATTTT	CASSLGLGETDTQYF
TRBV20-1	NA	NA	TRBJ1-5	TGCAGTGCTAGAGGGGTAAGGGGGGGCTTTAATTCGCCCCAGCATTTT	CSARGVRGGFNSPQHF
TRBV5-1	NA	NA	TRBJ2-1	TGCGCCAGCAGCTTGGCGGGGGACATCTACAATGAGCAGTTCTTC	CASSLAGDIYNEQFF
TRBV6-1	NA	TRBD1	TRBJ1-1	TGTGCCAGCAGGAGCGGACAGGGGTACACTGAAGCTTTCTTT	CASRSGQGYTEAFF
TRBV15	few	TRBD1	TRBJ2-5	TGTGCCACCAGCAGAGAAGGAGGACAGGGTCAGACCCAGTACTTC	CATSREGGQGQTQYF
TRBV28	few	TRBD2	TRBJ2-7	TGTGCCAGCAGTTCTAGCGGGAGCGGATACGAGCAGTACTTC	CASSSSGSGYEQYF
TRBV27	NA	TRBD1	TRBJ2-1	TGTGCCAGCAGTTCCCCGGGACAGGGAACCTACAATGAGCAGTTCTTC	CASSSPGQGTYNEQFF
TRBV24-1	few	NA	TRBJ2-5	TGTGCCACCAGTGCCCAGATGGGGGCGCGGGAGACCCAGTACTTC	CATSAQMGARETQYF
TRBV3-1	NA	TRBD2	TRBJ2-7	TGTGCCAGCAGCCACGGACTAGCGGGAGGTTCCTACGAGCAGTACTTC	CASSHGLAGGSYEQYF
TRBV7-9	NA	NA	TRBJ2-7	TGTGCCAGCAGGATGATCAGGGGAGGGAACAATGAGCAGTACTTC	CASRMIRGGNNEQYF
TRBV29-1	NA	NA	TRBJ2-1	TGCAGCGTTGAGTTAGGGGCGGATGAGCAGTTCTTC	CSVELGADEQFF